This is a list of T cell receptor beta chains from one sample in a study of CD8+CD57+ T cells in acquired aplastic anemia. From the reads, TCRdb called clonotypes with MiXCR, one entry per CDR3 protein. The sample has around 190,000 distinct CDR3 sequences; 48% are singletons. The source material was sorted CD4+, CD8+, or CD8+CD57+ T cells (not recorded which) from PBMCs. These receptors all stem from a human donor with aplastic anemia. Both conserved end residues are part of each CDR3. D genes are given only for firm matches. Some rows mark clone size as missing; the rest say once, few, many or name a class of expanded clone.

clone size,D gene,V gene,J gene,CDR3 protein,CDR3 DNA
many,TRBD2,TRBV12-3/TRBV12-4,TRBJ2-7,CASSLGLAGGIYEQYF,TGTGCCAGCAGTCTTGGACTAGCGGGGGGTATATACGAGCAGTACTTC
many,-,TRBV20-1,TRBJ1-1,CSAMRGGTEAFF,TGCAGTGCTATGCGAGGAGGCACTGAAGCTTTCTTT
many,-,TRBV24-1,TRBJ2-3,CATSDTGRGSTDTQYF,TGTGCCACCAGTGATACCGGAAGGGGCAGCACAGATACGCAGTATTTT
-,TRBD1,TRBV15,TRBJ1-2,CATSARQGNGYTF,TGTGCCACCAGCGCCCGACAGGGAAATGGCTACACCTTC
many,TRBD2,TRBV20-1,TRBJ2-2,CSILAGGSTGELFF,TGCAGTATACTAGCGGGGGGGAGCACCGGGGAGCTGTTTTTT
-,-,TRBV6-1,TRBJ1-1,CASSERPAGAFF,TGTGCCAGCAGTGAACGGCCAGCTGGGGCTTTCTTT
few,-,TRBV29-1,TRBJ1-1,CSVETEAFF,TGCAGCGTTGAGACTGAAGCTTTCTTT
-,-,TRBV9,TRBJ1-3,CASSELSWGSGNTIYF,TGTGCCAGCAGCGAGCTAAGTTGGGGCTCTGGAAACACCATATATTTT
few,-,TRBV20-1,TRBJ2-7,CSARSWPSYEQYF,TGCAGTGCTAGATCCTGGCCCTCCTACGAGCAGTACTTC
few,TRBD2,TRBV20-1,TRBJ2-1,CSATRPGRRENYNEQFF,TGCAGTGCTACACGACCAGGGAGGCGGGAGAACTACAATGAGCAGTTCTTC